These T cell receptor beta chains were read from a single sample in a study of blood T cell repertoires in COVID-19. Produced via immunoSEQ multiplex PCR; TCRdb's table is partial and in-frame only. The top ten clones hold around 8% of a sample with 220,000 or so clones, 82% of them seen once. Material for sequencing was peripheral blood. These receptors all come from a woman of 80 years or more with COVID-19, enrolled during active disease. The CDR3 runs from the conserved cysteine through the conserved F or W. A D gene is named only where the DNA matches it firmly. The size field is filled for only some rows; it gives once, few, many or a size class.

clone_size	d_call	v_call	j_call	cdr3_aa	cdr3_nt
.	.	TRBV7-2	TRBJ2-1	CASSLGGLYNEQFF	TGTGCCAGCAGCTTAGGCGGGTTATACAATGAGCAGTTCTTC
.	.	TRBV2	TRBJ1-1	CASSLQGMNTEAFF	TGTGCCAGCAGTTTACAGGGTATGAACACTGAAGCTTTCTTT
.	TRBD2	TRBV5-4	TRBJ2-7	CASSPSSGTTYEQYF	TGTGCCAGCAGCCCCTCTTCTGGGACTACCTACGAGCAGTACTTC
.	TRBD1	TRBV27	TRBJ1-1	CASSLQGASEAFF	TGTGCCAGCAGTTTGCAGGGGGCGTCTGAAGCTTTCTTT
.	.	TRBV4-1	TRBJ1-5	CASSQRAAGGNQPQHF	TGCGCCAGCAGCCAACGGGCGGCGGGGGGGAATCAGCCCCAGCATTTT
few	.	TRBV29-1	TRBJ1-2	CSVGVARRGGDYGYTF	TGCAGCGTTGGGGTGGCCAGACGGGGAGGGGACTATGGCTACACCTTC
few	TRBD2	TRBV10-3	TRBJ2-1	CAIRGASGRYNEQFF	TGTGCCATCAGGGGGGCTAGCGGGAGATATAATGAGCAGTTCTTC
once	.	TRBV5-1	TRBJ2-5	CASSPDLIRAQETQYF	TGCGCCAGCAGCCCGGACTTGATTCGGGCCCAAGAGACCCAGTACTTC
.	TRBD1	TRBV11-2	TRBJ1-1	CASSPRTGQAEAFF	TGTGCCAGCAGCCCCCGGACAGGGCAAGCTGAAGCTTTCTTT
.	.	TRBV5-4	TRBJ2-3	CASSSYGSQLLYF	TGTGCCAGCAGTTCGTACGGGTCCCAGCTTCTGTATTTT
once	TRBD2	TRBV7-7	TRBJ2-5	CASSLGREGWETQYF	TGTGCTAGCAGCTTAGGACGGGAGGGGTGGGAGACCCAGTACTTC
.	TRBD2	TRBV6-4	TRBJ2-5	CASNQPGLAGAREETQYF	TGTGCCAGCAATCAACCGGGACTAGCGGGAGCGCGGGAAGAGACCCAGTACTTC
.	TRBD2	TRBV4-1	TRBJ2-7	CASSRGDSGRAYEQYF	TGCGCCAGCAGCCGGGGTGATAGCGGGAGGGCCTACGAGCAGTACTTC
.	.	TRBV18	TRBJ1-2	CASSPPVRQNYGYTF	TGTGCCAGCTCACCTCCGGTTCGACAGAACTATGGCTACACCTTC
.	.	TRBV7-2	TRBJ2-7	CASSLTGQSSYEQYF	TGTGCCAGCAGCTTAACAGGGCAGAGCTCCTACGAGCAGTACTTC
.	.	TRBV25-1	TRBJ1-1	CASSQGTGAFF	TGTGCCAGCAGCCAGGGTACCGGGGCTTTCTTT
.	.	TRBV10-3	TRBJ1-1	CAIKEGSTEAFF	TGTGCCATCAAGGAGGGCAGCACTGAAGCTTTCTTT